What follows is one TCR beta chain and its context. This record comes from a study of CD4 and CD8 cells across lung adenocarcinoma regions. There are 14 residues in the CDR3. Germline CDR1 reads ENHRY; CDR2 reads SYGVKD. TCRdb re-derived calls from the PCR reads in MiXCR, one entry per CDR3 protein. The table shows approximately 19,000 distinct CDR3 sequences, with about 50% occurring only once. Localized lung adenocarcinoma, a non-small cell lung cancer, affected the donors. V and J are TRBV10-3 and TRBJ2-3; D perhaps matches TRBD1 (5 bases). The tail of the sequence fits TRBJ2-5 better, so the J call may be wrong. Sample: CD8+ T cells from the margin of a lung tumor. The sequence was obtained from a male donor with lung adenocarcinoma. The CD4 and CD8 labels of this study may be unreliable. The CDR3 nucleotides are TGTGCGGGGCGATTGGGCGGTGACGGAGATACCCAGTACTTC. Amino acids: CAGRLGGDGDTQYF.